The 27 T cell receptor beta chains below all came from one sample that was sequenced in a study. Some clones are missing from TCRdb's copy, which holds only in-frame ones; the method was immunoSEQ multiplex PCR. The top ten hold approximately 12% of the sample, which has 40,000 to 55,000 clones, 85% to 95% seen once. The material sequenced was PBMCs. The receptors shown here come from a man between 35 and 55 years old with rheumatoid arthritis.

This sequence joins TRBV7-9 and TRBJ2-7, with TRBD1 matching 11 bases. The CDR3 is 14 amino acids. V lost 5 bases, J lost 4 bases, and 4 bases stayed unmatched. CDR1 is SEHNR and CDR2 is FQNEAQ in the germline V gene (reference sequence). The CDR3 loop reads CASSARDRGYEQYF. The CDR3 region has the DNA TGTGCCAGCAGCGCCAGGGACAGGGGGTACGAGCAGTACTTC.

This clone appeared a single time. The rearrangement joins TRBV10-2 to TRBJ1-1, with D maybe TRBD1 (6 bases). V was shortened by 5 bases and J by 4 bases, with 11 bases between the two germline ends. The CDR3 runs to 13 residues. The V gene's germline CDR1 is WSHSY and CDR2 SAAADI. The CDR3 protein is CASSLTGPTEAFF. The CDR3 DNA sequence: TGCGCCAGCAGTCTCACAGGGCCCACTGAAGCTTTCTTT.

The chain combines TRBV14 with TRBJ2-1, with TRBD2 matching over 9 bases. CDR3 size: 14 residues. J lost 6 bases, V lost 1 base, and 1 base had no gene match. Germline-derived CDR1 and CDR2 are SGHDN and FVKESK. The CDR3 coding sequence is TGTGCCAGCAGCCAAGTGGGACTAGCCAATGAGCAGTTCTTC. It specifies CASSQVGLANEQFF.

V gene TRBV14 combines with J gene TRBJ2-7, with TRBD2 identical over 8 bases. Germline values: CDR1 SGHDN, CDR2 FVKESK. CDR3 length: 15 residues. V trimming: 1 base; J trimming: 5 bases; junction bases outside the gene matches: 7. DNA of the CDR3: TGTGCCAGCAGCCAAGTTGGCGGGGGGTCCCACGAGCAGTACTTC. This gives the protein CASSQVGGGSHEQYF.

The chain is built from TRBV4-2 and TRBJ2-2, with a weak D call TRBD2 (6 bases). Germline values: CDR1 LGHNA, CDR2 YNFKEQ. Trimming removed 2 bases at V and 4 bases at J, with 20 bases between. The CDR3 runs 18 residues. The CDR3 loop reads CASSQLRDSGVITGELFF. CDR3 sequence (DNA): TGTGCCAGCAGCCAACTTCGGGACTCCGGGGTAATCACCGGGGAGCTGTTTTTT.

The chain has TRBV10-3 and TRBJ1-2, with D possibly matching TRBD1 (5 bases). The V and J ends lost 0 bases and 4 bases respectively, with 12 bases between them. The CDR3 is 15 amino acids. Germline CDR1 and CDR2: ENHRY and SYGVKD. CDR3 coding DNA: TGTGCCATCAGTGAGTCGCCGGGGCAGATCTATGGCTACACCTTC. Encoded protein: CAISESPGQIYGYTF.

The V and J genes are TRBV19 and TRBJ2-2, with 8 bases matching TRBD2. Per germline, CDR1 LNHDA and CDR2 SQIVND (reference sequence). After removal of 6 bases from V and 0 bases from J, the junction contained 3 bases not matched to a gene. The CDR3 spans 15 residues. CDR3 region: CASRSGRANTGELFF. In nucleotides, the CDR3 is TGTGCCAGTAGGAGCGGGAGAGCGAACACCGGGGAGCTGTTTTTT.

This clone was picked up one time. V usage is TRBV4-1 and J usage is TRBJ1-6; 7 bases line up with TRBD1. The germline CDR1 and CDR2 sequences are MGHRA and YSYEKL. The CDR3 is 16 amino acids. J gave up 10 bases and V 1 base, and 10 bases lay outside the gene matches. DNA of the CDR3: TGCGCCAGCAGCCAAGGGCGGGCCAGGGGGAGATCACCCCTCCACTTT. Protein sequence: CASSQGRARGRSPLHF.

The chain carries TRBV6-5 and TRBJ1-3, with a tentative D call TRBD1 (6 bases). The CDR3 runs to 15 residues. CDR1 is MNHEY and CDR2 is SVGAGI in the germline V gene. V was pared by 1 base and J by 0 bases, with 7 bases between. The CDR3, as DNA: TGTGCCAGCAGTTACTTAGGGGGCTCTGGAAACACCATATATTTT. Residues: CASSYLGGSGNTIYF.

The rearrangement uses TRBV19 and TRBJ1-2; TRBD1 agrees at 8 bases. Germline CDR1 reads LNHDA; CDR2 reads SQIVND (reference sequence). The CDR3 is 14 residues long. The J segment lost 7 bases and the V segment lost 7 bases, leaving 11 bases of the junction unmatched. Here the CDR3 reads CASNKGAGGTGYTF. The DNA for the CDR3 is TGTGCCAGTAACAAGGGGGCAGGGGGCACTGGCTACACCTTC.

DNA for the CDR3: TGTGCCAGCAGCCAGCTCCCCTCGAACACCGGGGAGCTGTTTTTT. This translates into CASSQLPSNTGELFF. The chain uses TRBV6-5 and TRBJ2-2; D unclear. V dropped 6 bases and J dropped 0 bases, with 11 bases sitting between them. This CDR3 has 15 residues. CDR1 and CDR2 from the germline V gene are MNHEY and SVGAGI.

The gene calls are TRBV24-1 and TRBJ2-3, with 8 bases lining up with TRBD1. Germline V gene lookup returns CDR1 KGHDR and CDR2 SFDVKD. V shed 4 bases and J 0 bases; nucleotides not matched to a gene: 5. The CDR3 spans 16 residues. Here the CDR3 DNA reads TGTGCCACCAGTGAGGAGGGGACAGGAAGCACAGATACGCAGTATTTT. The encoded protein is CATSEEGTGSTDTQYF.

This chain's CDR3 is CASSYDRQETQYF. The CDR3 DNA follows: TGTGCCAGCAGTTATGACCGACAAGAGACCCAGTACTTC. The gene calls are TRBV6-5 and TRBJ2-5; D remains ambiguous. The CDR3 is made up of 13 amino acids. The ends were cut back, 3 bases at V and 2 bases at J, with 7 bases in the middle. Looked up from germline, CDR1 is MNHEY and CDR2 is SVGAGI.

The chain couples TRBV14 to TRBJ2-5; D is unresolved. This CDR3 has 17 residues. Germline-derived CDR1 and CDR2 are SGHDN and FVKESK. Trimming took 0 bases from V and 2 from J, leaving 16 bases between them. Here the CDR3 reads CASSQDWGINGQETQYF. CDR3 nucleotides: TGTGCCAGCAGCCAAGATTGGGGTATAAACGGGCAAGAGACCCAGTACTTC. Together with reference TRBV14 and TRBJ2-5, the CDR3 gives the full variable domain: EAGVTQFPSHSVIEKGQTVTLRCDPISGHDNLYWYRRVMGKEIKFLLHFVKESKQDESGMPNNRFLAERTGGTYSTLKVQPAELEDSGVYFCASSQDWGINGQETQYFGPGTRLLVL.

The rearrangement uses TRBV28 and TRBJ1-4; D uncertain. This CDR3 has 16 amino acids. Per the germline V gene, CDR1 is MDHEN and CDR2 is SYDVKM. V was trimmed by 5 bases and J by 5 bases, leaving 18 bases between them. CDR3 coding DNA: TGTGCCAGCAGTCTACCCCCGCGAGGCTTCAATGAAAAACTGTTTTTT. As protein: CASSLPPRGFNEKLFF.

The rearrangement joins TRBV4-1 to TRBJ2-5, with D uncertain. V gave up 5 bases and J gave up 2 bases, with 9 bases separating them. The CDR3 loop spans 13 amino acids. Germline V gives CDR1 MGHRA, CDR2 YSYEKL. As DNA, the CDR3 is TGCGCCAGCAGCGCCGGACGGCAAGAGACCCAGTACTTC. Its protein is CASSAGRQETQYF.

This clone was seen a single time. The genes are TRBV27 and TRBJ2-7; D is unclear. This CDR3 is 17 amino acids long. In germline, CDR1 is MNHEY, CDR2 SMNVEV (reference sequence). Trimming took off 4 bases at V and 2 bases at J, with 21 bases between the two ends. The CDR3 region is CASSSIQTAPIPYEQYF. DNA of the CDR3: TGTGCCAGCAGTTCCATCCAGACTGCCCCGATACCCTACGAGCAGTACTTC.

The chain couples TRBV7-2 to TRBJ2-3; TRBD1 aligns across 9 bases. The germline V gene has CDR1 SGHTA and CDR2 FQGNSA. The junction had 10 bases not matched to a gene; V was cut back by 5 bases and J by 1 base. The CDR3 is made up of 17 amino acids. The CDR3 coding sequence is TGTGCCAGCAGCGGGTACCTACGGACAGGGGGCACAGATACGCAGTATTTT. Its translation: CASSGYLRTGGTDTQYF.

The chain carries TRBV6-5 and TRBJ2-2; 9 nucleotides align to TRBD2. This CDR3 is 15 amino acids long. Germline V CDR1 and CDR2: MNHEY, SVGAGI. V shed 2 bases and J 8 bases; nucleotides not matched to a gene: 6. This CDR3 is CASSYVAGGTGELFF. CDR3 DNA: TGTGCCAGCAGTTACGTTGCGGGGGGGACAGGGGAGCTGTTTTTT.

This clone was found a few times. The CDR3 loop is CASAGEADEQYF. CDR3 coding DNA: TGTGCCAGCGCGGGGGAGGCGGACGAGCAGTACTTC. This chain joins TRBV19 and TRBJ2-7, with 7 bases fitting TRBD2. This CDR3 spans 12 amino acids. With 9 bases clipped from V and 5 bases from J, the junction kept 7 bases outside the gene matches. CDR1 and CDR2 (germline): LNHDA, SQIVND (reference sequence).

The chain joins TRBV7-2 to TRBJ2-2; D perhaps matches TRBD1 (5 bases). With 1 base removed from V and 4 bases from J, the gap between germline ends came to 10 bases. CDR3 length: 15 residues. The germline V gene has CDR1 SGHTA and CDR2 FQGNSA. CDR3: CASSLDRPSTGELFF. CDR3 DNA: TGTGCCAGCAGCTTAGACAGGCCGTCCACCGGGGAGCTGTTTTTT.

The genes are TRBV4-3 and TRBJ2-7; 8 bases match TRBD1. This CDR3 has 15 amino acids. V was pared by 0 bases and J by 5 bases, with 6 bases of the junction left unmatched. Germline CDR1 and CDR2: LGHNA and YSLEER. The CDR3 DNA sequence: TGCGCCAGCAGCCAAGATTTCCCAGGGGGCGACGAGCAGTACTTC. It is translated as CASSQDFPGGDEQYF.

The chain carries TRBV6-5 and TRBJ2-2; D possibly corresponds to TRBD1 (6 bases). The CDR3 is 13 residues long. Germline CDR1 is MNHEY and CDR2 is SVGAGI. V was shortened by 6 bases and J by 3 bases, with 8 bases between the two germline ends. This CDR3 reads CASRDRHTGELFF. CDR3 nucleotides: TGTGCCAGCAGAGACAGGCACACCGGGGAGCTGTTTTTT.

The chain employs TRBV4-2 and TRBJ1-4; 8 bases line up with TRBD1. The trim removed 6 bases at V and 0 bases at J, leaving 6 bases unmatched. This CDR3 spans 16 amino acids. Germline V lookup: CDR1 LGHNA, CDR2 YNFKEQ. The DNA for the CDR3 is TGTGCCAGCAGGTCGGACAGGGTTGCAACTAATGAAAAACTGTTTTTT. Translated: CASRSDRVATNEKLFF.

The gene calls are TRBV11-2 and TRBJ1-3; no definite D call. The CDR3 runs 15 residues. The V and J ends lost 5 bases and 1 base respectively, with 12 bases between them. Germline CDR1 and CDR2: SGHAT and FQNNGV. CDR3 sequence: CASSLSWLSGNTIYF. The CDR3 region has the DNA TGTGCCAGCAGCCTTAGTTGGCTATCTGGAAACACCATATATTTT.

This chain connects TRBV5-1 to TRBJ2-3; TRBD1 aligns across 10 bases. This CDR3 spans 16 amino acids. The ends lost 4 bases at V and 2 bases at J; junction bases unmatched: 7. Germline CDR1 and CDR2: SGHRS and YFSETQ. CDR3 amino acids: CASSRTTGGVTDTQYF. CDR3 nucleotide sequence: TGCGCCAGCAGCCGCACGACAGGGGGCGTCACAGATACGCAGTATTTT.

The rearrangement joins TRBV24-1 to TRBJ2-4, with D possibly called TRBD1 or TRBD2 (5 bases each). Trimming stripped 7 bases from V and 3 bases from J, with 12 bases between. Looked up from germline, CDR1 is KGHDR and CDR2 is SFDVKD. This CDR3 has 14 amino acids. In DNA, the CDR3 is TGTGCCACCAGCGATGGGACCAGCAAAAACATTCAGTACTTC. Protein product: CATSDGTSKNIQYF.